This T cell receptor (beta chain) was identified during a study of blood T cell repertoires in COVID-19. Across the study: In each case, the material was cDNA or gDNA derived from T cells, B-cell-depleted T cells, or PBMCs.

V lost 1 base to trimming and J lost 2 bases; unmatched junction nucleotides: 10. The CDR3 contains 18 residues. Germline assignment: CDR1 SGHTA and CDR2 FQGNSA. Original handling: Nucleated cell number was recorded as an estimate derived from reference gene primer amplification. TCRdb's copy holds only in-frame clones and misses some; the assay was immunoSEQ multiplex PCR. V, J and clone size are taken as reported in that table, and D and trimming were inferred from the DNA itself. Of approximately 130,000 clones in the sample, around 83% were seen once. The sequence derives from a man older than 75 with active or convalescent COVID-19. The sample taken for sequencing was peripheral blood. The rearrangement joins TRBV7-2 to TRBJ2-7, with TRBD2 matching over 11 bases. CDR3 amino acids: CASSLVASGGLRAYEQYF. The CDR3 DNA is TGTGCCAGCAGCTTAGTGGCTAGCGGGGGGTTGCGGGCCTACGAGCAGTACTTC.